This T cell receptor beta chain was profiled in a study of cytomegalovirus exposure and HLA in healthy donors. Whole-study findings and limits: An ancestry cluster, one associated with Asian ancestry, reportedly showed fewer N-insertions than the approximately 660-donor mean in a later analysis. Reports indicate that TCR beta sequences accurately predicted the HLA-A and HLA-B alleles of most subjects. While the bulk of TCR sequences proved rare, some public TCRs turned up in many donors. Trimming of TCR beta V- and J-genes showed a link, identified in a later analysis, to a missense DCLRE1C variant.

Germline values: CDR1 SGHKS, CDR2 YYEKEE (reference sequence). The CDR3 extends over 18 amino acids. Researchers ran the PCR with 60 Vbeta and 13 Jbeta primers. The repertoire was sequenced with immunoSEQ multiplex PCR; TCRdb's copy has only in-frame clones and lacks some. The data show some 89,000 clones, roughly 76% seen once. In regard to this clone: The antigen remains undetermined.

The chain is built from TRBV5-5 and TRBJ2-5; 10 bases agree with TRBD2. The DNA end is more similar to TRBJ2-7, so the J call may be wrong. This TCR was recovered from a young woman in good health and CMV-seronegative. Specimen: PBMCs. CDR3 DNA: TGTGCCAGCAGTCGACAGGGTTCTAGCGGGGGAACTTCCTACGAGCAGTACTTC. Protein sequence: CASSRQGSSGGTSYEQYF.